This T cell receptor beta chain is drawn from a study of blood T cell repertoires in COVID-19. Background on the study: The samples span acute and convalescent COVID-19 from the United States, Italy and Spain. T cells, B-cell-depleted T cells, or PBMCs supplied cDNA or gDNA.

The protocol was immunoSEQ multiplex PCR, while the TCRdb copy is restricted to in-frame clones and leaves out a portion. The table has roughly 400,000 clones, roughly 90% seen once; the top ten hold approximately 1.5%. Participant age was about 18 to 95 years, and participants resided in 24 US areas. It was within 2 weeks before study entry that exposed participants met a COVID-19 case. The sequenced material came from PBMCs or T cells enriched from blood (not recorded which). This TCR came from a woman in her late teens or twenties who had been exposed to COVID-19.

CDR3 in amino acids: CASSSGVSSPLHF. The CDR3 nucleotides are TGTGCCAGCAGTTCGGGGGTTAGCTCACCCCTCCACTTT. The chain carries TRBV12-3 or TRBV12-4 and TRBJ1-6; possible D gene TRBD1, 5 bases. Trimming removed 4 bases from V and 10 bases from J, with 11 bases in between. The CDR3 has 13 residues.